These T cell receptor beta chains were read from a single sample in a study of identifying expanded T cells in peripheral blood. Profiled with immunoSEQ multiplex PCR; TCRdb holds only in-frame clones, not every one. The sample has about 110,000 clones; 80% to 90% are singletons. The specimen was blood. These receptors were taken from a person between 18 and 75 years old in good health. Both conserved end residues are part of each CDR3. Each record gives: CDR3 protein, CDR3 DNA, V gene, J gene, clone size, D gene. The D gene is left open where the match is weak. Some rows have no size entry. The others give once, few or many, or a class for an expanded clone.

cdr3_aa: CANPPGGYGYTF
cdr3_nt: TGTGCCAATCCCCCTGGAGGCTATGGCTACACCTTC
v_call: TRBV28
j_call: TRBJ1-2
clone_size: many
d_call: NA

cdr3_aa: CASSPLTSLIYEQYF
cdr3_nt: TGTGCCAGCAGCCCTCTGACTAGCTTGATATACGAGCAGTACTTC
v_call: TRBV7-9
j_call: TRBJ2-7
clone_size: NA
d_call: TRBD2

cdr3_aa: CASSYSRGQLNYGYTF
cdr3_nt: TGTGCCAGCAGTTACTCTCGGGGACAGCTAAACTATGGCTACACCTTC
v_call: TRBV6-5
j_call: TRBJ1-2
clone_size: NA
d_call: TRBD1

cdr3_aa: CASSQEQGGELFF
cdr3_nt: TGTGCCAGCAGCCAAGAACAGGGCGGGGAGCTGTTTTTT
v_call: TRBV4-2
j_call: TRBJ2-2
clone_size: NA
d_call: NA

cdr3_aa: CASSYSGSNQPQHF
cdr3_nt: TGTGCCAGCAGTTACTCAGGGAGCAATCAGCCCCAGCATTTT
v_call: TRBV6-5
j_call: TRBJ1-5
clone_size: NA
d_call: NA

cdr3_aa: CASSFLAGVGDEQFF
cdr3_nt: TGTGCCAGCAGCTTCCTAGCGGGGGTCGGGGATGAGCAGTTCTTC
v_call: TRBV7-8
j_call: TRBJ2-1
clone_size: NA
d_call: TRBD2

cdr3_aa: CASRKEQGFMNTEAFF
cdr3_nt: TGTGCCAGCAGGAAAGAACAGGGCTTTATGAACACTGAAGCTTTCTTT
v_call: TRBV2
j_call: TRBJ1-1
clone_size: NA
d_call: NA

cdr3_aa: CASSPEGVGELFF
cdr3_nt: TGTGCCAGCAGCCCAGAGGGGGTCGGGGAGCTGTTTTTT
v_call: TRBV5-4
j_call: TRBJ2-2
clone_size: NA
d_call: NA

cdr3_aa: CASTPMGVGKNIQYF
cdr3_nt: TGTGCCAGCACCCCGATGGGGGTTGGCAAAAACATTCAGTACTTC
v_call: TRBV6-6
j_call: TRBJ2-4
clone_size: NA
d_call: NA

cdr3_aa: CASSLVPDRKDTEAFF
cdr3_nt: TGTGCCAGCAGCTTGGTACCGGACAGGAAAGACACTGAAGCTTTCTTT
v_call: TRBV7-6
j_call: TRBJ1-1
clone_size: NA
d_call: TRBD1

cdr3_aa: CASSEALALAQEDIQYF
cdr3_nt: TGTGCCAGCAGTGAAGCGCTCGCTTTAGCCCAGGAGGACATTCAGTACTTC
v_call: TRBV2
j_call: TRBJ2-4
clone_size: few
d_call: NA

cdr3_aa: CASSLGAYYGYTF
cdr3_nt: TGTGCCAGCAGTTTAGGGGCCTACTATGGCTACACCTTC
v_call: TRBV28
j_call: TRBJ1-2
clone_size: NA
d_call: NA

cdr3_aa: CASSLDRPFGTDTQYF
cdr3_nt: TGTGCCAGCAGCTTAGATCGCCCATTTGGGACAGATACGCAGTATTTT
v_call: TRBV7-9
j_call: TRBJ2-3
clone_size: NA
d_call: NA

cdr3_aa: CASSPYFSGDSYEQYF
cdr3_nt: TGTGCCAGCAGTCCCTACTTTAGCGGGGACTCCTACGAGCAGTACTTC
v_call: TRBV27
j_call: TRBJ2-7
clone_size: NA
d_call: TRBD2

cdr3_aa: CASSFLTSGGRHTGELFF
cdr3_nt: TGTGCCAGCAGCTTTTTAACTAGCGGGGGCAGGCATACCGGGGAGCTGTTTTTT
v_call: TRBV7-2
j_call: TRBJ2-2
clone_size: NA
d_call: TRBD2

cdr3_aa: CASSLDTGVQPQHF
cdr3_nt: TGTGCCAGCAGCTTAGATACAGGGGTCCAGCCCCAGCATTTT
v_call: TRBV7-2
j_call: TRBJ1-5
clone_size: NA
d_call: TRBD1

cdr3_aa: CASSLAGSLYEQYF
cdr3_nt: TGTGCCAGCAGCTTGGCAGGGTCCCTCTACGAGCAGTACTTC
v_call: TRBV5-6
j_call: TRBJ2-7
clone_size: NA
d_call: NA

cdr3_aa: CASSFPGTHEKLFF
cdr3_nt: TGTGCCAGCAGCTTCCCGGGGACCCACGAAAAACTGTTTTTT
v_call: TRBV7-2
j_call: TRBJ1-4
clone_size: few
d_call: NA

cdr3_aa: CASSLGTYEQYF
cdr3_nt: TGTGCCAGCAGCTTGGGAACATACGAGCAGTACTTC
v_call: TRBV5-6
j_call: TRBJ2-7
clone_size: NA
d_call: NA

cdr3_aa: CASSHPGAFSGNTIYF
cdr3_nt: TGCGCCAGCAGCCATCCGGGAGCGTTCTCTGGAAACACCATATATTTT
v_call: TRBV4-3
j_call: TRBJ1-3
clone_size: NA
d_call: NA

cdr3_aa: CASSLGTSSDNEQFF
cdr3_nt: TGTGCCAGCAGTCTAGGGACTAGCTCTGACAATGAGCAGTTCTTC
v_call: TRBV14
j_call: TRBJ2-1
clone_size: NA
d_call: TRBD2

cdr3_aa: CASSQVFGAYEQYF
cdr3_nt: TGTGCCAGCAGCCAAGTGTTCGGGGCCTACGAGCAGTACTTC
v_call: TRBV11-2
j_call: TRBJ2-7
clone_size: NA
d_call: NA

cdr3_aa: CASSQVRGRENNEQFF
cdr3_nt: TGCGCCAGCAGCCAAGTCCGGGGGCGCGAAAACAATGAGCAGTTCTTC
v_call: TRBV4-1
j_call: TRBJ2-1
clone_size: NA
d_call: NA

cdr3_aa: CSAQGRATNEKLFF
cdr3_nt: TGCAGCGCCCAGGGGAGGGCCACTAATGAAAAACTGTTTTTT
v_call: TRBV29-1
j_call: TRBJ1-4
clone_size: NA
d_call: NA

cdr3_aa: CASERGVSSGYTF
cdr3_nt: TGTGCCAGCGAACGGGGGGTCTCGTCGGGCTACACCTTC
v_call: TRBV6-6
j_call: TRBJ1-2
clone_size: NA
d_call: NA

cdr3_aa: CASSLASSGAKTQYF
cdr3_nt: TGTGCCAGCAGCTTAGCGTCTAGCGGGGCGAAGACCCAGTACTTC
v_call: TRBV7-9
j_call: TRBJ2-5
clone_size: NA
d_call: TRBD2

cdr3_aa: CASSFGTEAYEQYF
cdr3_nt: TGTGCCAGCAGTTTTGGGACAGAGGCCTACGAGCAGTACTTC
v_call: TRBV6-6
j_call: TRBJ2-7
clone_size: NA
d_call: TRBD1

cdr3_aa: CASSIQGRSGANVLTF
cdr3_nt: TGTGCCAGTAGTATACAGGGCCGCTCTGGGGCCAACGTCCTGACTTTC
v_call: TRBV19
j_call: TRBJ2-6
clone_size: NA
d_call: NA

cdr3_aa: CASSLAYRDEGSTDTQYF
cdr3_nt: TGCGCCAGCAGCTTGGCTTACCGGGACGAAGGTAGCACAGATACGCAGTATTTT
v_call: TRBV5-1
j_call: TRBJ2-3
clone_size: NA
d_call: NA

cdr3_aa: CASTRGGATGQETQYF
cdr3_nt: TGTGCCAGCACCCGAGGGGGGGCGACAGGCCAAGAGACCCAGTACTTC
v_call: TRBV9
j_call: TRBJ2-5
clone_size: NA
d_call: NA

cdr3_aa: CASSSPVTGLAGGLAKNIQYF
cdr3_nt: TGTGCCAGCAGCTCCCCCGTTACGGGGCTAGCGGGGGGGCTAGCCAAAAACATTCAGTACTTC
v_call: TRBV7-8
j_call: TRBJ2-4
clone_size: NA
d_call: TRBD2

cdr3_aa: CASSPTGYNEQFF
cdr3_nt: TGTGCCAGCAGTCCCACAGGTTACAATGAGCAGTTCTTC
v_call: TRBV28
j_call: TRBJ2-1
clone_size: NA
d_call: NA

cdr3_aa: CASRSGTGGDEQYF
cdr3_nt: TGTGCCAGCAGATCCGGGACAGGGGGTGACGAGCAGTACTTC
v_call: TRBV6-5
j_call: TRBJ2-7
clone_size: NA
d_call: TRBD1

cdr3_aa: CASSPRTSGGEQFF
cdr3_nt: TGCGCCAGCAGCCCAAGAACTAGCGGAGGCGAGCAGTTCTTC
v_call: TRBV5-1
j_call: TRBJ2-1
clone_size: NA
d_call: TRBD2

cdr3_aa: CASRGAGANVLTF
cdr3_nt: TGCGCCAGCAGGGGCGCGGGGGCCAACGTCCTGACTTTC
v_call: TRBV5-1
j_call: TRBJ2-6
clone_size: NA
d_call: NA

cdr3_aa: CASSPDRVLYGYTF
cdr3_nt: TGTGCCAGCAGCCCGGACAGGGTGTTATATGGCTACACCTTC
v_call: TRBV4-2
j_call: TRBJ1-2
clone_size: few
d_call: TRBD1

cdr3_aa: CASSEDGLYEQYF
cdr3_nt: TGCGCCAGCAGTGAGGACGGCCTCTACGAGCAGTACTTC
v_call: TRBV10-1
j_call: TRBJ2-7
clone_size: NA
d_call: NA

cdr3_aa: CASGRDRSSYNEQFF
cdr3_nt: TGCGCCAGCGGACGAGACAGGAGCTCCTACAATGAGCAGTTCTTC
v_call: TRBV4-3
j_call: TRBJ2-1
clone_size: NA
d_call: NA

cdr3_aa: CASKRLAGLTDTQYF
cdr3_nt: TGTGCCAGCAAGCGACTAGCGGGGCTCACAGATACGCAGTATTTT
v_call: TRBV2
j_call: TRBJ2-3
clone_size: NA
d_call: TRBD2

cdr3_aa: CASSRGASTEAFF
cdr3_nt: TGCGCCAGCAGCCGGGGGGCGAGTACTGAAGCTTTCTTT
v_call: TRBV4-1
j_call: TRBJ1-1
clone_size: NA
d_call: NA

cdr3_aa: CASSVGTSVVDTQYF
cdr3_nt: TGTGCCAGCAGCGTAGGGACTAGTGTAGTAGATACGCAGTATTTT
v_call: TRBV9
j_call: TRBJ2-3
clone_size: NA
d_call: TRBD2

cdr3_aa: CASRTSSYSGGEQFF
cdr3_nt: TGTGCCAGCAGGACGTCTTCCTATAGCGGCGGTGAGCAGTTCTTC
v_call: TRBV5-4
j_call: TRBJ2-1
clone_size: once
d_call: NA

cdr3_aa: CASITGGSSYNEQFF
cdr3_nt: TGTGCCAGCATTACAGGGGGCAGCTCCTACAATGAGCAGTTCTTC
v_call: TRBV6-6
j_call: TRBJ2-1
clone_size: once
d_call: TRBD1

cdr3_aa: CASTQGLIWGRRQETQYF
cdr3_nt: TGTGCCAGCACTCAGGGGCTTATATGGGGGAGAAGGCAAGAGACCCAGTACTTC
v_call: TRBV5-6
j_call: TRBJ2-5
clone_size: NA
d_call: NA

cdr3_aa: CASSGTSGRQETQYF
cdr3_nt: TGTGCCAGCAGCGGGACTAGCGGCCGACAAGAGACCCAGTACTTC
v_call: TRBV4-2
j_call: TRBJ2-5
clone_size: once
d_call: TRBD2

cdr3_aa: CASRGQGAVTEAFF
cdr3_nt: TGTGCCAGCAGGGGACAGGGGGCCGTCACTGAAGCTTTCTTT
v_call: TRBV28
j_call: TRBJ1-1
clone_size: NA
d_call: TRBD1

cdr3_aa: CASSLAGVGNQPQHF
cdr3_nt: TGTGCCAGCAGTCTTGCAGGGGTGGGCAATCAGCCCCAGCATTTT
v_call: TRBV6-6
j_call: TRBJ1-5
clone_size: NA
d_call: NA

cdr3_aa: CASMASGYNEQFF
cdr3_nt: TGTGCCAGCATGGCGAGCGGCTACAATGAGCAGTTCTTC
v_call: TRBV6-5
j_call: TRBJ2-1
clone_size: NA
d_call: NA

cdr3_aa: CASSRGDSPEAFF
cdr3_nt: TGTGCCAGCAGCAGAGGTGATAGCCCTGAAGCTTTCTTT
v_call: TRBV7-9
j_call: TRBJ1-1
clone_size: NA
d_call: NA

cdr3_aa: CASSALDAVNTEAFF
cdr3_nt: TGCGCCAGCAGCGCACTCGACGCCGTGAACACTGAAGCTTTCTTT
v_call: TRBV5-1
j_call: TRBJ1-1
clone_size: NA
d_call: NA

cdr3_aa: CASSLVAAQETQYF
cdr3_nt: TGTGCCAGCAGCTTAGTGGCGGCACAAGAGACCCAGTACTTC
v_call: TRBV7-2
j_call: TRBJ2-5
clone_size: NA
d_call: NA

cdr3_aa: CASSFARPNSNQPQHF
cdr3_nt: TGTGCCAGCAGCTTCGCTCGACCGAATAGCAATCAGCCCCAGCATTTT
v_call: TRBV27
j_call: TRBJ1-5
clone_size: NA
d_call: NA

cdr3_aa: CSVVSGETYNEQFF
cdr3_nt: TGCAGCGTCGTAAGCGGGGAAACCTACAATGAGCAGTTCTTC
v_call: TRBV29-1
j_call: TRBJ2-1
clone_size: NA
d_call: TRBD2

cdr3_aa: CASSIAWGANQPQHF
cdr3_nt: TGTGCCAGTAGTATAGCATGGGGGGCCAATCAGCCCCAGCATTTT
v_call: TRBV19
j_call: TRBJ1-5
clone_size: once
d_call: NA

cdr3_aa: CASSTGRSYGYTF
cdr3_nt: TGTGCCAGCAGTACAGGGCGGTCCTATGGCTACACCTTC
v_call: TRBV25-1
j_call: TRBJ1-2
clone_size: NA
d_call: NA

cdr3_aa: CATPVRTGSNQPQHF
cdr3_nt: TGTGCCACCCCTGTCCGGACGGGTAGCAATCAGCCCCAGCATTTT
v_call: TRBV6-1
j_call: TRBJ1-5
clone_size: NA
d_call: NA